The source of this TCR beta chain is a study of cytomegalovirus exposure and HLA in healthy donors. As for the study in general: Most genotyped donors, about four fifths of around 370, had Caucasian-associated genetic ancestry.

60 Vbeta and 13 Jbeta primers were used in PCR. Assay used: immunoSEQ multiplex PCR; TCRdb lists only in-frame clones, some missing. The sample has hundreds of thousands of clones, 80% to 90% seen once. Between the trimmed V and J ends, which lost 8 bases and 4 bases, there was a span of 14 bases. CDR1 is MRHNA, CDR2 SNTAGT, per germline. The CDR3 extends over 13 amino acids. V usage is TRBV6-4 and J usage is TRBJ1-2, with D unresolved. Sample: PBMCs. The TCR comes from a young woman in good health and CMV-seronegative. The CDR3 nucleotides are TGTGCCAGCCGACCAGGACTGTCCTATGGCTACACCTTC. It is translated as CASRPGLSYGYTF.